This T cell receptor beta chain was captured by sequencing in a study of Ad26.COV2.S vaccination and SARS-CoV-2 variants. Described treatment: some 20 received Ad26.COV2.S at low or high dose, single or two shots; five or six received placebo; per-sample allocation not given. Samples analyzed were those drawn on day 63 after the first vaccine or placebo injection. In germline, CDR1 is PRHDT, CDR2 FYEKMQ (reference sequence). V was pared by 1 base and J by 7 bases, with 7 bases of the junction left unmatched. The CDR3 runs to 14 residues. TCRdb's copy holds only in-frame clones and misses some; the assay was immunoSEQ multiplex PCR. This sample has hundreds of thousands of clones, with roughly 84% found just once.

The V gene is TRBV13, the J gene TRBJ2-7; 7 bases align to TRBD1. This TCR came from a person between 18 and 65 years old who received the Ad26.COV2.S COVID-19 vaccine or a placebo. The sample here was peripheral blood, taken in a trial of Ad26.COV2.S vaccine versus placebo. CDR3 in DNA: TGTGCCAGCAGCTTAGACAGGGGTTTTGGGGAGCAGTACTTC. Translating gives CASSLDRGFGEQYF. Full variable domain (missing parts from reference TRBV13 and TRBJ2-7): AAGVIQSPRHLIKEKRETATLKCYPIPRHDTVYWYQQGPGQDPQFLISFYEKMQSDKGSIPDRFSAQQFSDYHSELNMSSLELGDSALYFCASSLDRGFGEQYFGPGTRLTVT.